This TCR beta chain emerged from a study of PD-L1 blockade in urothelial cancer. Study information: Prior chemotherapy in patients spanned 0 to 3 regimens. Blood samples contained a median about 140,000 T cells.

The data were produced by immunoSEQ multiplex PCR, yet TCRdb's version contains in-frame clones alone and is incomplete. The profile shows 100,000 or so clones, roughly nine tenths of them singletons. This material consisted of PBMCs, taken around atezolizumab (anti-PD-L1) treatment. The receptor was derived from a woman of 80 years or more with urothelial cancer.

The CDR3, as DNA: TGTGCCAGCAGTTATCCCAGGGGCAATCAGCCCCAGCATTTT. Translated: CASSYPRGNQPQHF. J is TRBJ1-5 and V is TRBV27; D is possibly TRBD1 (5 bases). Germline V gives CDR1 MNHEY, CDR2 SMNVEV (reference sequence). V was shortened by 4 bases and J by 2 bases, with 9 bases between the two germline ends. The CDR3 is 14 amino acids.